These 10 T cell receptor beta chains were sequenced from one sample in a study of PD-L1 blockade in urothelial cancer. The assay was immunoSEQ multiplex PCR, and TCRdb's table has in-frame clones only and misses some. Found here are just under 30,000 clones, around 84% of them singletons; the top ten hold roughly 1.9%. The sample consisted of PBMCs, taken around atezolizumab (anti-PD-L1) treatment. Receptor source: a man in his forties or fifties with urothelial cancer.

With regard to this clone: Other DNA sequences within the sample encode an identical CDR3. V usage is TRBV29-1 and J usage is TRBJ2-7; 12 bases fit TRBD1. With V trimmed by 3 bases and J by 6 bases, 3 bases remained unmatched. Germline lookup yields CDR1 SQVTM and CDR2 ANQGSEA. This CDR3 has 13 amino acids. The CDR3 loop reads CSVEGQGAFEQYF. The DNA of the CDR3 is TGCAGCGTTGAGGGACAGGGGGCTTTCGAGCAGTACTTC.

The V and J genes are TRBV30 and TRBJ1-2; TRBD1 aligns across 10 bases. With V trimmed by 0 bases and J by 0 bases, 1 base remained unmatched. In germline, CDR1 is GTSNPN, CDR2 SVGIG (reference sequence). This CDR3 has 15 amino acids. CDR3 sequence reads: CAWSVGQGANYGYTF. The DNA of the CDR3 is TGTGCCTGGAGTGTAGGACAGGGGGCTAACTATGGCTACACCTTC. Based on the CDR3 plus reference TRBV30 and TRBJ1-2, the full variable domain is SQTIHQWPATLVQPVGSPLSLECTVEGTSNPNLYWYRQAAGRGLQLLFYSVGIGQISSEVPQNLSASRPQDRQFILSSKKLLLSDSGFYLCAWSVGQGANYGYTFGSGTRLTVV.

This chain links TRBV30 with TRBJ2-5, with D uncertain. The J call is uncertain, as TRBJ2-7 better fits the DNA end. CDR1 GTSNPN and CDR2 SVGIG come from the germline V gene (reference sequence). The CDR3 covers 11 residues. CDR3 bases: TGTGCCTGGAGTGTCTGGGGCGAGCAGTACTTC. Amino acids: CAWSVWGEQYF.

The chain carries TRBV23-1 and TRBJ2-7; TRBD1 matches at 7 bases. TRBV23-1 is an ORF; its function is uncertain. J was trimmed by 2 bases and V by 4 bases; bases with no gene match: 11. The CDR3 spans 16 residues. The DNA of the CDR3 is TGCGCCAGCAGTCCAGAATCGGACAGGTTGCCCTACGAGCAGTACTTC. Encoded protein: CASSPESDRLPYEQYF.

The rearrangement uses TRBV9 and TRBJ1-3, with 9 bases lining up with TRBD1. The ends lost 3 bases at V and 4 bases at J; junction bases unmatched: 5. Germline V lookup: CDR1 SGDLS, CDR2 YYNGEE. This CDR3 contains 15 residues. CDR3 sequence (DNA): TGTGCCAGCAGCGCCGACAGGGGGAAGGGAAACACCATATATTTT. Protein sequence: CASSADRGKGNTIYF.

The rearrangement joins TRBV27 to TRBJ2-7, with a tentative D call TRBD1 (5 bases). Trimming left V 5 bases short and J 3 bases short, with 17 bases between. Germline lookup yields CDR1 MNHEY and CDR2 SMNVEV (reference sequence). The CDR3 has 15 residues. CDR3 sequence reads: CASSIGVNRIYEQYF. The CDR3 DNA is TGTGCCAGCAGTATAGGGGTGAATAGAATCTACGAGCAGTACTTC.

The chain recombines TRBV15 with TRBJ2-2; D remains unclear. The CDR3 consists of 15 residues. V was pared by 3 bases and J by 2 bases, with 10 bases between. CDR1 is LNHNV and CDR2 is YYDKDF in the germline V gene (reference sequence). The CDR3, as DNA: TGTGCCACCAGCAGGACTCCCGCCAACACCGGGGAGCTGTTTTTT. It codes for CATSRTPANTGELFF.

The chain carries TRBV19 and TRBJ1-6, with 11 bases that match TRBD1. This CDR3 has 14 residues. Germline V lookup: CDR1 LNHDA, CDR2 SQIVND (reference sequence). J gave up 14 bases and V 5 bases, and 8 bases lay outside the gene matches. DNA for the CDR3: TGTGCCAGTAGTTCGGGACAGGGGGTTTGGACCCTCCACTTT. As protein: CASSSGQGVWTLHF.

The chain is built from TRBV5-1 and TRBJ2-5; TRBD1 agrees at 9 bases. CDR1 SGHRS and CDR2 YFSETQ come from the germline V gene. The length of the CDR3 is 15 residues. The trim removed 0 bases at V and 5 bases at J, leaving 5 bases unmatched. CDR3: CASSLGTGVRETQYF. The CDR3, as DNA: TGCGCCAGCAGCTTGGGGACAGGGGTGAGGGAGACCCAGTACTTC.

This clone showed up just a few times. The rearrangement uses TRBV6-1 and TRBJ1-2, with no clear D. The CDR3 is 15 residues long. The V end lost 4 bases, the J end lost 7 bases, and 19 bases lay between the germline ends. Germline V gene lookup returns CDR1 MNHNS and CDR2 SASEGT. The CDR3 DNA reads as TGTGCCAGCAGTGGGTCCCTAACAGCCAAACTTGGCTACACCTTC. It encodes CASSGSLTAKLGYTF.